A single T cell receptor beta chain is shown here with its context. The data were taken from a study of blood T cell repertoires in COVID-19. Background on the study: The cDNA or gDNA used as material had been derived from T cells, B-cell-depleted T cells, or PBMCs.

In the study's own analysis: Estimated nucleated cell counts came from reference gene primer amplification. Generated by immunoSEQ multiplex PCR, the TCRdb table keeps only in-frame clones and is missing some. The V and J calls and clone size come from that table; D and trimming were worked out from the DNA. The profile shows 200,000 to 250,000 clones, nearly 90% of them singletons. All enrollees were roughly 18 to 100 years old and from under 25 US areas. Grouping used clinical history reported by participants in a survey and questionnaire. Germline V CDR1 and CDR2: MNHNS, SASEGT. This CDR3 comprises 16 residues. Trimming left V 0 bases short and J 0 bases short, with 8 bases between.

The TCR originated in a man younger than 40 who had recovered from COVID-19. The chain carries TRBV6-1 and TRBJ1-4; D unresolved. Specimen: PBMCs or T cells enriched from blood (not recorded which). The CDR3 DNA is TGTGCCAGCAGTGAAGCGCACGGAGCAACTAATGAAAAACTGTTTTTT. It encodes CASSEAHGATNEKLFF.